These 20 T cell receptor beta chains were sequenced from one sample in a study of T cell changes during pregnancy in multiple sclerosis. Repertoires were generated with immunoSEQ multiplex PCR, while TCRdb's copy carries only in-frame clones and drops some. The sample carries tens of thousands of clones, more than 85% recorded once. The material sequenced was peripheral blood, taken in the first trimester of pregnancy. The receptors originated from a female donor with multiple sclerosis, enrolled in a pregnancy study.

The CDR3 loop is CASSVGERGKQYF. CDR3 DNA: TGTGCCAGCAGCGTAGGGGAGCGGGGGAAGCAGTACTTC. The V gene is TRBV9, the J gene TRBJ2-7; 8 bases map to TRBD2. Losses at the gene ends were 0 bases for V and 8 bases for J; bases not matched to a gene: 4. The CDR3 extends over 13 amino acids. The germline V gene has CDR1 SGDLS and CDR2 YYNGEE.

DNA for the CDR3: TGCGCCAGCAGCCTTGGGGCGGACACCGGGGAGCTGTTTTTT. Translation: CASSLGADTGELFF. V and J are TRBV4-1 and TRBJ2-2; tentative D call: TRBD1 (5 bases). In germline, CDR1 is MGHRA, CDR2 YSYEKL. The CDR3 spans 14 residues. V was cut by 4 bases and J by 3 bases, with 9 bases left in between.

The V gene is TRBV4-1, the J gene TRBJ2-2, with 10 bases that match TRBD2. J lost 6 bases, V lost 1 base, and 8 bases had no gene match. Germline V lookup: CDR1 MGHRA, CDR2 YSYEKL. The CDR3 spans 17 residues. CDR3 DNA: TGCGCCAGCAGCCAAGTTATGAAGCGGGAGGGTCCCGGGGAGCTGTTTTTT. It specifies CASSQVMKREGPGELFF.

The chain uses TRBV2 and TRBJ2-7; 9 positions match TRBD1. V dropped 5 bases and J dropped 2; count of bases not matched to a gene: 1. The CDR3 spans 13 residues. Per the germline V gene, CDR1 is SNHLY and CDR2 is FYNNEI. The CDR3 region has the DNA TGTGCCAGCAGTCGACAGGGGGCCTACGAGCAGTACTTC. This encodes CASSRQGAYEQYF. The full variable domain, with the rest looked up from reference TRBV2 and TRBJ2-7, is EPEVTQTPSHQVTQMGQEVILRCVPISNHLYFYWYRQILGQKVEFLVSFYNNEISEKSEIFDDQFSVERPDGSNFTLKIRSTKLEDSAMYFCASSRQGAYEQYFGPGTRLTVT.

This chain links TRBV2 with TRBJ1-1; D perhaps matches TRBD1 (5 bases). The length of the CDR3 is 13 residues. The ends were cut back, 4 bases at V and 5 bases at J, with 11 bases in the middle. Germline V gene lookup returns CDR1 SNHLY and CDR2 FYNNEI. CDR3 bases: TGTGCCAGCAGTGCGCAGGGAGGGACTGAAGCTTTCTTT. Amino acid sequence: CASSAQGGTEAFF.

The gene calls are TRBV7-6 and TRBJ1-2; 11 nucleotides align to TRBD1. This CDR3 contains 15 residues. CDR1 and CDR2 (germline): SGHVS, FNYEAQ. V was pared by 2 bases and J by 6 bases, with 5 bases of the junction left unmatched. CDR3 DNA: TGTGCCAGCAGCTTATTCCGGGACAGGGGGAATGGCTACACCTTC. Protein: CASSLFRDRGNGYTF. Looking up the rest from reference TRBV7-6 and TRBJ1-2 gives the full variable domain: GAGVSQSPRYKVTKRGQDVALRCDPISGHVSLYWYRQALGQGPEFLTYFNYEAQQDKSGLPNDRFSAERPEGSISTLTIQRTEQRDSAMYRCASSLFRDRGNGYTFGSGTRLTVV.

V gene TRBV18 combines with J gene TRBJ2-1, with TRBD2 matching over 12 bases. This CDR3 is built from 19 residues. J lost 1 base, V lost 1 base, and 8 bases had no gene match. Looked up from germline, CDR1 is KGHSH and CDR2 is LQKENI. CDR3 region: CASSPLASGRAISYNEQFF. For the CDR3, the DNA is TGTGCCAGCTCACCACTCGCTAGCGGGAGGGCTATATCCTACAATGAGCAGTTCTTC.

V and J are TRBV10-3 and TRBJ1-1; D not certain. The CDR3 sequence is 16 residues long. Trimming stripped 4 bases from V and 6 bases from J, with 21 bases between. The germline V gene encodes CDR1 ENHRY and CDR2 SYGVKD. DNA of the CDR3: TGTGCCATCAGTGCTCCTCGGGGATCCGACGAGGCTGAAGCTTTCTTT. Translated: CAISAPRGSDEAEAFF.

The J gene is TRBJ2-2, the V gene TRBV6-6; 9 nucleotides agree with TRBD1. The CDR3 spans 15 residues. CDR1 and CDR2 (germline): MNHNY, SVGAGI (reference sequence). Trimming at V came to 4 bases and at J to 1 base, leaving 1 base not matched to a gene. CDR3: CASSLDRGNTGELFF. CDR3 nucleotides: TGTGCCAGCAGTTTGGACAGGGGGAACACCGGGGAGCTGTTTTTT.

This rearrangement joins TRBV10-1 to TRBJ2-1; D unclear. V dropped 0 bases and J dropped 3 bases, with 6 bases sitting between them. CDR1 is WNHNN and CDR2 is SYGVQD in the germline V gene (reference sequence). The CDR3 has 14 amino acids. CDR3 loop: CASSESLSYNEQFF. The DNA of the CDR3 is TGCGCCAGCAGTGAGTCTCTCAGCTACAATGAGCAGTTCTTC.

The chain links TRBV9 to TRBJ2-7; 7 bases align to TRBD1. The CDR3 extends over 15 amino acids. V lost 3 bases and J lost 2; bases outside the gene matches: 8. Germline assignment: CDR1 SGDLS and CDR2 YYNGEE. CDR3 region: CASSGRDSLTYEQYF. Here the CDR3 DNA reads TGTGCCAGCAGCGGAAGGGACAGCCTAACCTACGAGCAGTACTTC.

V is TRBV5-6 and J is TRBJ1-1; TRBD1 might be the D (5 bases). Per the germline V gene, CDR1 is SGHDT and CDR2 is YYEEEE. This CDR3 spans 13 amino acids. Trimming removed 1 base at V and 6 bases at J, with 10 bases between. CDR3 DNA: TGTGCCAGCAGCTTGCGGGGGGGGGCTGAAGCTTTCTTT. Translation gives CASSLRGGAEAFF.

This chain connects TRBV5-4 to TRBJ2-3; 14 bases match TRBD2. Per the germline V gene, CDR1 is SGHNT and CDR2 is YYREEE (reference sequence). The CDR3 extends over 20 amino acids. The J segment lost 4 bases and the V segment lost 4 bases, leaving 17 bases of the junction unmatched. The CDR3 region has the DNA TGTGCCAGCAGCCCGGGACCACAGCCGGGACTAGCGGGAGAGGCAGATACGCAGTATTTT. The encoded protein is CASSPGPQPGLAGEADTQYF.

V is TRBV25-1 and J is TRBJ2-5; 7 nucleotides agree with TRBD2. V was clipped by 4 bases and J by 5 bases; unmatched bases: 4. The CDR3 runs 13 residues. Looked up from germline, CDR1 is MGHDK and CDR2 is SYGVNS. CDR3 sequence (DNA): TGTGCCAGCAGTGGGGAGGGAGGGGAGACCCAGTACTTC. This sequence encodes CASSGEGGETQYF. The variable domain in full, completed from reference TRBV25-1 and TRBJ2-5, reads EADIYQTPRYLVIGTGKKITLECSQTMGHDKMYWYQQDPGMELHLIHYSYGVNSTEKGDLSSESTVSRIRTEHFPLTLESARPSHTSQYLCASSGEGGETQYFGPGTRLLVL.

The gene calls are TRBV5-1 and TRBJ2-1, with 8 nucleotides matching TRBD2. Germline lookup yields CDR1 SGHRS and CDR2 YFSETQ. This CDR3 comprises 16 residues. Trimming cost V 0 bases and J 2 bases; bases outside gene matches: 4. CDR3 bases: TGCGCCAGCAGCTTGGCCGGGGGGGGTACCTACAATGAGCAGTTCTTC. It encodes CASSLAGGGTYNEQFF.

This chain uses TRBV6-1 with TRBJ2-1; D not certain. Germline CDR1 reads MNHNS; CDR2 reads SASEGT. The CDR3 consists of 12 residues. Trimming left V 5 bases short and J 3 bases short, with 5 bases between. The chain's CDR3 is CASSLVYNEQFF. CDR3 nucleotide sequence: TGTGCCAGCAGTCTCGTCTACAATGAGCAGTTCTTC.

The chain recombines TRBV5-1 with TRBJ1-2; tentatively, D is TRBD1 (5 bases). The CDR3 runs 15 residues. Between the trimmed V and J ends, which lost 0 bases and 1 base, there was a span of 10 bases. Germline CDR1 is SGHRS and CDR2 is YFSETQ. CDR3 DNA: TGCGCCAGCAGCTTGGGCGGGGCCGATAACTATGGCTACACCTTC. It translates to CASSLGGADNYGYTF.

CDR3 bases: TGCAGCTTATGGACAGGGGGCGAGACCCAGTACTTC. As protein: CSLWTGGETQYF. This chain links TRBV29-1 with TRBJ2-5; TRBD1 matches 11 bases. In germline, CDR1 is SQVTM, CDR2 ANQGSEA. The V and J ends lost 8 bases and 5 bases, in that order; junction bases with no gene match: 4. The CDR3 totals 12 residues.

The sample holds one count of this clone. The chain employs TRBV2 and TRBJ2-5; D unresolved. Per germline, CDR1 SNHLY and CDR2 FYNNEI. Trimming left V 8 bases short and J 1 base short, with 11 bases between. CDR3 length: 13 amino acids. CDR3 nucleotides: TGTGCCAGCCGCGTAATTATCCAAGAGACCCAGTACTTC. Protein: CASRVIIQETQYF.

This chain joins TRBV27 and TRBJ1-2; 8 nucleotides agree with TRBD1. Germline CDR1 reads MNHEY; CDR2 reads SMNVEV (reference sequence). With V trimmed by 2 bases and J by 6 bases, 2 bases remained unmatched. The CDR3 contains 13 residues. The CDR3 sequence: CASSLDRGDGYTF. DNA of the CDR3: TGTGCCAGCAGTTTAGACAGGGGAGATGGCTACACCTTC.